This entry concerns a single T cell receptor beta chain. Its specificity is unknown. Individual cDNA molecules received unique molecular identifiers in the library. A single record per CDR3 protein comes from TCRdb applying MiXCR to the RACE reads. The sample consists of about 120,000 distinct CDR3 sequences, around 10% of them appearing once. The data belong to a study of human T cells and chemical hapten exposure. Across the whole study: Upper-back patches of 0.01% DPC were read at 6 days.

Time point denoted: patch test 1, 2 weeks after DPC sensitization. Treatment described: therapeutic diphenylcyclopropenone sensitization with weekly scalp DPC. CDR3 size: 15 residues. Germline V gives CDR1 MDHEN, CDR2 SYDVKM. V was shortened by 3 bases and J by 4 bases, with 12 bases between the two germline ends. Study results and caveats: Relative to controls, expanded TCRs formed significantly more large CDR3 similarity clusters. Patch test score rose with PT1 expanded TCR count, significant at thresholds 8, 16 and 32, not 4.

The sequence was collected from a woman in her forties or fifties with alopecia areata. Some clones in this sample may be carry-over from other donors' samples. J is TRBJ2-2 and V is TRBV28; D gene ambiguous. The input for sequencing was whole blood, taken in connection with sensitization to the hapten diphenylcyclopropenone (DPC). The CDR3 nucleotides are TGTGCCAGCAGTTTTATGGACCTAGGCACCGGGGAGCTGTTTTTT. As protein: CASSFMDLGTGELFF.